The present T cell receptor beta chain was sequenced within a study of blood T cell repertoires in COVID-19. Germline CDR1 is LNHDA and CDR2 is SQIVND (reference sequence). The CDR3 contains 14 residues. V gave up 7 bases and J gave up 4 bases, with 14 bases separating them. Generated by immunoSEQ multiplex PCR, the TCRdb table keeps only in-frame clones and is missing some. The profile shows over 120,000 clones, approximately 80% of them singletons. Sequenced sample: peripheral blood. The chain employs TRBV19 and TRBJ1-5; no definite D call. The TCR was taken from a woman of 80 years or more with active or convalescent COVID-19. The CDR3 DNA reads as TGTGCCAGTATGGAGGGTACCCAAAATCAGCCCCAGCATTTT. Its translation: CASMEGTQNQPQHF.